This is a list of T cell receptor beta chains from one sample in a study of T-cell reconstitution after alpha-beta-depleted transplantation in children. TCRdb independently ran MiXCR on the PCR reads; one entry per CDR3 protein. Here the sample spans 100,000 or so distinct CDR3 sequences, more than 20% being singletons. The sample in question was PBMCs, obtained before TCRalphabeta/CD19-depleted stem cell transplant. The receptors originated from a boy between 2 and 10 years old with acute lymphoblastic leukemia, due to receive a stem cell transplant. CDR3s include the opening cysteine and the closing phenylalanine or tryptophan. Each record gives: J gene, V gene, clone size, D gene, CDR3 DNA, CDR3 protein. A D gene is named only where the DNA matches it firmly. Rows give clone size only sometimes, using once, few, many, or a class for an expanded clone.

TRBJ2-5,TRBV18,many,-,TGTGCCAGCTCACCACTCAGCGGAGAGACCCAGTACTTC,CASSPLSGETQYF
TRBJ2-2,TRBV11-2,-,TRBD2,TGTGCCAGCAGCCGTGTAGCGGGAAGGGAGCTGTTTTTT,CASSRVAGRELFF
TRBJ1-1,TRBV7-2,few,TRBD1,TGTGCCAGCGACGAGACAGGGGGTCGTCCTGAAGCTTTCTTT,CASDETGGRPEAFF
TRBJ2-1,TRBV28,-,-,TGTGCCAGCATGAGAGATGAGCAGTTCTTC,CASMRDEQFF
TRBJ2-3,TRBV28,few,-,TGTGCCAGCAGTCCCCCTGACAGTAAAATCGACACAGATACGCAGTATTTT,CASSPPDSKIDTDTQYF
TRBJ2-7,TRBV20-1,-,TRBD2,TGCAGTGCCGAGGGCCTAGCGGGGCCTCCTACGGAGCAGTACTTC,CSAEGLAGPPTEQYF
TRBJ2-1,TRBV7-8,few,-,TGTGCCAGCAGCCCAGCCGGGACCCTCCAGTACAATGAGCAGTTCTTC,CASSPAGTLQYNEQFF
TRBJ2-3,TRBV25-1,many,-,TGTGCCAGCAGTGAAACGGCGGAGGGCATTCTTGATACGCAGTATTTT,CASSETAEGILDTQYF
TRBJ1-1,TRBV12-3/TRBV12-4,-,-,TGTGCCAGCAGTCTCCTGGGCCTTGAAGCTTTCTTT,CASSLLGLEAFF
TRBJ2-3,TRBV30,few,-,TGTGCCTGGAGTAGAAATAGGGGGGATACGCAGTATTTT,CAWSRNRGDTQYF
TRBJ2-6,TRBV7-2,-,-,TGTGCCAGCAGCTTAACGTACTCTGGGGCCAACGTCCTGACTTTC,CASSLTYSGANVLTF
TRBJ1-5,TRBV6-5,few,-,TGTGCCAGCAGTTCGACAGGAGACGCCCAGCCCCAGCATTTT,CASSSTGDAQPQHF
TRBJ2-7,TRBV7-8,few,TRBD2,TGTGCCAGCAGCTTAGCGGGACTAGCGGGAGTCCTCGGCTACGAGCAGTACTTC,CASSLAGLAGVLGYEQYF
TRBJ2-1,TRBV6-5,few,TRBD2,TGTGCCAGCAGTTACACGACCCCGGGACTAGCGGGAGAGGCTGAGCAGTTCTTC,CASSYTTPGLAGEAEQFF
TRBJ1-4,TRBV9,many,TRBD1,TGTGCCAGCAGCGACAACAGGGGAGGAAAACTGTTTTTT,CASSDNRGGKLFF
TRBJ2-1,TRBV20-1,few,-,TGCAGTGCGGAAGCTGGGGTAACTGAGCAGTTCTTC,CSAEAGVTEQFF
TRBJ2-5,TRBV10-3,-,-,TGTGCCATCAGTGAGTCGTTAGGAGACGAAACCCAGTACTTC,CAISESLGDETQYF
TRBJ2-3,TRBV5-6,many,-,TGTGCCAGCAGCTTGTTCCGGGCCGGGACAGATACGCAGTATTTT,CASSLFRAGTDTQYF
TRBJ1-2,TRBV6-2/TRBV6-3,-,TRBD1,TGTGCCAGCAGTCGAGGGACAGAATACTATGGCTACACCTTC,CASSRGTEYYGYTF
TRBJ2-3,TRBV5-4,few,-,TGTGCCAGCAGCACGGAGGGTAGCCGGACGCAGTATTTT,CASSTEGSRTQYF
TRBJ2-3,TRBV29-1,-,-,TGCAGCGTTGCCGAGAAGTCGAGCATAGATACGCAGTATTTT,CSVAEKSSIDTQYF
TRBJ2-2,TRBV28,few,-,TGTGCCAGCAGTTCCCCCAGCCAGAACACCGGGGAGCTGTTTTTT,CASSSPSQNTGELFF
TRBJ2-3,TRBV4-3,-,-,TGCGCCAGCAGCCAAGGGACCCGCACAGATACGCAGTATTTT,CASSQGTRTDTQYF
TRBJ2-7,TRBV7-2,few,TRBD2,TGTGCCAGCAGCTTCACTAGCGGAGGGTACGAGCAGTACTTC,CASSFTSGGYEQYF
TRBJ2-1,TRBV12-3/TRBV12-4,few,TRBD2,TGTGCCAGCAGTTTTTTCCCTCCCGGGACTAGCGGAGGACCCTACAATGAGCAGTTCTTC,CASSFFPPGTSGGPYNEQFF
TRBJ2-3,TRBV7-6,-,-,TGTGCCAGCAGCTTACAGACTACTAGCACAGATACGCAGTATTTT,CASSLQTTSTDTQYF
TRBJ2-7,TRBV9,-,-,TGTGCCAGCAGCGAAGGGGGGGGCATCTCCTACGAGCAGTACTTC,CASSEGGGISYEQYF
TRBJ1-4,TRBV7-9,few,-,TGTGCCAGCAGCTATGACACGGCAACTAATGAAAAACTGTTTTTT,CASSYDTATNEKLFF
TRBJ2-7,TRBV7-9,-,-,TGTGCCAGCGCCGGAGGAACGGGGATAAACTACGAGCAGTACTTC,CASAGGTGINYEQYF
TRBJ2-6,TRBV6-1,few,-,TGTGCCAGCACGCAAGGGCCTGGGGCCAACGTCCTGACTTTC,CASTQGPGANVLTF
TRBJ2-1,TRBV29-1,-,-,TGCAGCGTTGTCCTGAGGGGTCCTTACAATGAGCAGTTCTTC,CSVVLRGPYNEQFF
TRBJ2-1,TRBV7-9,many,-,TGTGCCAGCAGCTCAGGCGCCGCCTACAATGAGCAGTTCTTC,CASSSGAAYNEQFF
TRBJ1-1,TRBV7-8,-,TRBD1,TGTGCCAGCAGCTTGCTACCGGGACAGGGAAGAACTGTAGCTTTCTTT,CASSLLPGQGRTVAFF
TRBJ2-6,TRBV7-9,few,-,TGTGCCAGCAGCTGGTCCCGGGGGCCGGGGGCCAACGTCCTGACTTTC,CASSWSRGPGANVLTF
TRBJ2-7,TRBV7-2,few,TRBD2,TGTGCCAGCAGCCCCCCAACTAGCGATGTCAACGAGCAGTACTTC,CASSPPTSDVNEQYF
TRBJ2-2,TRBV7-9,few,-,TGTGCCAGCAGCTTTGCGGAGGGGCCATCTGGGGAGCTGTTTTTT,CASSFAEGPSGELFF
TRBJ2-7,TRBV20-1,-,-,TGCAGTGCGGATGAGGGGGATAACGAGCAGTACTTC,CSADEGDNEQYF
TRBJ2-7,TRBV10-3,-,-,TGTGCCATCAGTGGGTTTGCGGCGGTCTACGAGCAGTACTTC,CAISGFAAVYEQYF
TRBJ2-7,TRBV20-1,-,TRBD2,TGCAGTGCTAGAACTAGCGCGGCCTACGAGCAGTACTTC,CSARTSAAYEQYF
TRBJ2-7,TRBV4-3,few,-,TGCGCCAGCAGCCAAGATTTCCAGGGGGGCGAGCAGTACTTC,CASSQDFQGGEQYF